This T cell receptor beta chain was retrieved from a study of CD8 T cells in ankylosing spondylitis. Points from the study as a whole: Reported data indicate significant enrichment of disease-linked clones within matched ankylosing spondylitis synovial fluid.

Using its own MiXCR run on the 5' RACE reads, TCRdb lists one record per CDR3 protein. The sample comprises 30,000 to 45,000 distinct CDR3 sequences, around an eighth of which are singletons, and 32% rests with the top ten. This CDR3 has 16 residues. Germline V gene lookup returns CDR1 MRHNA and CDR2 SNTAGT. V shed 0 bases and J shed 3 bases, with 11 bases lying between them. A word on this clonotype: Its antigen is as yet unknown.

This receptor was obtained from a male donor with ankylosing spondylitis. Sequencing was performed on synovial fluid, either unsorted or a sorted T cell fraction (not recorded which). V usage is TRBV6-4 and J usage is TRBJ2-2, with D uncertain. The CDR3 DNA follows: TGTGCCAGCAGTGACTCCGGGCCTGGAGACACCGGGGAGCTGTTTTTT. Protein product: CASSDSGPGDTGELFF.